The 7 T cell receptor beta chains reported below all come from one sample, sequenced in a study of T cells after yellow fever vaccination. One entry per CDR3 protein results from TCRdb running MiXCR on the 5' RACE reads. The table includes 610,000 or so distinct CDR3 sequences, 12% detected once. Specimen: PBMCs, collected on the day of the yellow fever booster vaccination. These receptor sequences come from a man aged 25 to 40 who received the YFV17D yellow fever vaccine.

This clonotype was detected only a few times. The V and J genes are TRBV5-1 and TRBJ2-5; D might be TRBD1 (6 bases). The V gene lost 3 bases and the J gene lost 4 bases, with 25 bases spanning the gap. Germline-derived CDR1 and CDR2 are SGHRS and YFSETQ. This CDR3 spans 18 amino acids. The CDR3 protein is CASSSNLLLQGWGETQYF. The CDR3 bases are TGCGCCAGCAGCTCAAACCTCCTCCTACAGGGCTGGGGAGAGACCCAGTACTTC.

The rearrangement joins TRBV10-1 to TRBJ2-5; a possible D gene is TRBD2 (5 bases). In germline, CDR1 is WNHNN, CDR2 SYGVQD (reference sequence). Trimming cost V 0 bases and J 7 bases, with 15 bases left between them. The CDR3 runs to 15 residues. The CDR3 DNA is TGCGCCAGCAGTGAGTCTCTTGGCGCGGGTGGGACCCAGTACTTC. Its translation is CASSESLGAGGTQYF.

This clonotype was detected a few times. The rearrangement uses TRBV10-2 and TRBJ2-7; TRBD2 matches 8 bases. Germline CDR1 reads WSHSY; CDR2 reads SAAADI. There are 15 residues in the CDR3. V dropped 6 bases and J dropped 2; count of bases not matched to a gene: 9. For the CDR3, the DNA is TGCGCCAGCAGCCCAAACGGGGGGGGAACCTACGAGCAGTACTTC. As protein: CASSPNGGGTYEQYF.

There are a few counts of this clonotype. This sequence joins TRBV28 and TRBJ2-7; 7 bases line up with TRBD1. CDR1 and CDR2 from the germline V gene are MDHEN and SYDVKM. The V segment lost 7 bases and the J segment 2 bases; nucleotides outside the gene matches: 8. The CDR3 totals 14 residues. The CDR3 DNA reads as TGTGCCAGCACCTCGACAGGGTTTCCCTACGAGCAGTACTTC. Its protein product is CASTSTGFPYEQYF.

CDR3 DNA sequence: TGTGCCAGCAGCCGCCCCGTAGGGGAGCTGTTTTTT. It yields the protein CASSRPVGELFF. This chain links TRBV6-6 with TRBJ2-2; D is unclear. The CDR3 totals 12 residues. The V gene's germline CDR1 is MNHNY and CDR2 SVGAGI (reference sequence). The V end lost 6 bases, the J end lost 8 bases, and 10 bases lay between the germline ends.

The sample holds a few counts of this clonotype. The chain uses TRBV10-3 and TRBJ2-5, with D unclear. The CDR3 covers 13 residues. CDR1 and CDR2 (germline): ENHRY, SYGVKD. V was trimmed by 4 bases and J by 3 bases, leaving 9 bases between them. In DNA form, the CDR3 reads TGTGCCATCAGTGCAGGCGCTAAAGAGACCCAGTACTTC. Translating gives CAISAGAKETQYF.

In its sample, this clonotype was seen a few times. This chain links TRBV12-3 or TRBV12-4 with TRBJ1-1, with D possibly TRBD1 on 5 matching bases. The V end lost 3 bases, the J end lost 5 bases, and 13 bases lay between the germline ends. The CDR3 is made up of 14 amino acids. CDR3 nucleotides: TGTGCCAGCAGTTTCAGGGTGGGCCAAACTGAAGCTTTCTTT. Its translation: CASSFRVGQTEAFF.